A selection of T cell receptor beta chains follows, all from one sample in a study of blood T cell repertoires in COVID-19. Repertoires were generated with immunoSEQ multiplex PCR, while TCRdb's copy carries only in-frame clones and drops some. In the table there are 130,000 or so clones, about 83% of which are singletons. The sequencing sample was made of peripheral blood. The receptors derive from a man in his fifties with acute or convalescent COVID-19. The CDR3 runs from the conserved cysteine through the conserved F or W. The D gene is left open where the match is weak. Clone size is given for some rows only: seen once, a few or many times, or a class if the clone is expanded.

-	TRBV25-1	-	TRBJ2-3	CASSEWEAKTQYF	TGTGCCAGCAGTGAGTGGGAGGCTAAAACGCAGTATTTT
TRBD1	TRBV9	once	TRBJ1-3	CASSYQGQGGMDTIYF	TGTGCCAGCAGCTATCAAGGACAGGGGGGAATGGACACCATATATTTT
-	TRBV4-1	many	TRBJ1-2	CASRGTMANYGYTF	TGCGCCAGCAGAGGGACAATGGCTAACTATGGCTACACCTTC
-	TRBV6-5	-	TRBJ1-4	CASNLRATNEKLFF	TGTGCCAGCAATCTTAGAGCAACTAATGAAAAACTGTTTTTT
-	TRBV5-1	-	TRBJ2-3	CASSWEAGMTQYF	TGCGCCAGCAGCTGGGAAGCGGGTATGACGCAGTATTTT
TRBD1	TRBV10-2	-	TRBJ2-5	CASSPGTGGMETQYF	TGCGCCAGCAGCCCCGGGACAGGGGGCATGGAGACCCAGTACTTC
TRBD2	TRBV24-1	-	TRBJ2-2	CATSDLGLAGGRATGELFF	TGTGCCACCAGTGATTTGGGACTAGCGGGGGGGCGTGCCACCGGGGAGCTGTTTTTT
TRBD1	TRBV12-5	-	TRBJ1-1	CASGLVLGGQAEAFF	TGTGCTAGTGGTTTGGTATTAGGGGGCCAAGCTGAAGCTTTCTTT
TRBD2	TRBV10-2	-	TRBJ2-5	CASKAGGGQETQYF	TGCGCCAGCAAGGCGGGGGGAGGGCAAGAGACCCAGTACTTC
-	TRBV9	once	TRBJ2-3	CASSVGGAADTQYF	TGTGCCAGCAGCGTAGGTGGGGCCGCAGATACGCAGTATTTT
-	TRBV12-3/TRBV12-4	-	TRBJ1-1	CASGTSMNTEAFF	TGTGCCTCCGGGACTTCCATGAACACTGAAGCTTTCTTT
-	TRBV4-2	-	TRBJ2-3	CASSRGSRPGSTDTQYF	TGTGCCAGCAGCCGAGGCTCAAGACCCGGGAGCACAGATACGCAGTATTTT
TRBD2	TRBV4-1	few	TRBJ2-1	CASSKSSGGANNEQFF	TGCGCCAGCAGCAAAAGTAGCGGGGGGGCCAACAATGAGCAGTTCTTC
-	TRBV21-1	-	TRBJ1-1	CASSKAHEERDTEAFF	TGTGCCAGCAGCAAAGCGCACGAGGAGAGAGACACTGAAGCTTTCTTT
TRBD2	TRBV20-1	-	TRBJ2-3	CSASSAGDPTDTQYF	TGCAGTGCTAGTTCCGCGGGGGACCCTACAGATACGCAGTATTTT
TRBD1	TRBV6-6	-	TRBJ1-2	CASSGSIGQGAYYGYTF	TGTGCCAGCAGTGGATCTATAGGACAGGGAGCCTACTATGGCTACACCTTC
TRBD1	TRBV19	-	TRBJ2-5	CASSMSRGPGETQYF	TGTGCCAGTAGTATGTCTAGGGGGCCGGGGGAGACCCAGTACTTC
TRBD2	TRBV2	-	TRBJ2-5	CASSWGSGVQETQYF	TGTGCCAGCAGCTGGGGTAGCGGGGTCCAAGAGACCCAGTACTTC
-	TRBV11-2	-	TRBJ2-5	CASSLGSGAGETQYF	TGTGCCAGCAGCTTAGGGTCAGGGGCGGGAGAGACCCAGTACTTC
-	TRBV9	-	TRBJ2-3	CASSVDLGGTDTQYF	TGTGCCAGCAGCGTAGATTTGGGAGGCACAGATACGCAGTATTTT
TRBD2	TRBV27	-	TRBJ2-1	CASSLGGYNEQFF	TGTGCCAGCAGCCTGGGGGGGTACAATGAGCAGTTCTTC
-	TRBV27	-	TRBJ2-5	CASSPLPGHLPETQYF	TGTGCCAGCAGTCCCCTGCCGGGACATTTACCGGAGACCCAGTACTTC
-	TRBV2	-	TRBJ2-4	CASSEGRLAYF	TGTGCCAGCAGTGAGGGGAGGTTGGCGTACTTC
-	TRBV30	-	TRBJ1-1	CACYPGSKNTEAFF	TGTGCCTGTTATCCTGGTAGTAAGAACACTGAAGCTTTCTTT
-	TRBV4-1	-	TRBJ1-4	CASSQERGGPFELFF	TGCGCCAGCAGCCAAGAGCGGGGAGGGCCGTTCGAACTGTTTTTT
-	TRBV4-2	few	TRBJ1-2	CASSQDTGLAGRGYTF	TGTGCCAGCAGCCAAGATACTGGCCTCGCGGGACGCGGCTACACCTTC
-	TRBV5-1	-	TRBJ1-4	CASSLGLVGGTAFTEKLFF	TGCGCCAGCAGTTTAGGGCTCGTGGGGGGTACCGCTTTTACTGAAAAACTGTTTTTT
TRBD1	TRBV7-9	few	TRBJ2-2	CASSRTGGDTGELFF	TGTGCCAGCAGCCGGACAGGGGGCGACACCGGGGAGCTGTTTTTT
-	TRBV4-1	-	TRBJ2-1	CASSQVTGGHNEQFF	TGCGCCAGCAGCCAGGTCACGGGGGGCCACAATGAGCAGTTCTTC
TRBD2	TRBV5-1	-	TRBJ2-3	CASSLALFAGVTDTQYF	TGCGCCAGCAGCTTGGCCTTATTCGCGGGGGTCACAGATACGCAGTATTTT
-	TRBV5-6	-	TRBJ1-5	CASSLGGGWSNQPQHF	TGTGCCAGCAGCTTGGGAGGCGGTTGGAGCAATCAGCCCCAGCATTTT
-	TRBV11-3	-	TRBJ1-1	CASSLESLSAFF	TGTGCCAGCAGCTTAGAATCCCTCTCAGCTTTCTTT
-	TRBV6-5	-	TRBJ2-5	CASRPLLASETQYF	TGTGCCAGCAGGCCTCTGCTAGCGTCCGAGACCCAGTACTTC
-	TRBV10-3	few	TRBJ1-5	CAITPGENQPQHF	TGTGCCATCACTCCCGGGGAAAATCAGCCCCAGCATTTT
-	TRBV30	-	TRBJ1-2	CAWRPGNYGYTF	TGTGCCTGGAGACCAGGGAACTATGGCTACACCTTC
TRBD1	TRBV10-3	-	TRBJ2-3	CAISPGQGPDTQYF	TGTGCCATCAGCCCGGGACAGGGTCCAGATACGCAGTATTTT